What follows describes a single T cell receptor beta chain. Its antigen is not known. Each CDR3 protein gets one entry after TCRdb re-called the 5' RACE reads with MiXCR. The sample yields 750,000 to 850,000 distinct CDR3 sequences, 10% to 15% seen once. With 2 bases removed from V and 2 bases from J, the gap between germline ends came to 13 bases. Germline V gene lookup returns CDR1 SGDLS and CDR2 YYNGEE. The CDR3 is made up of 16 amino acids. These data come from a study of CD8 T cells in ankylosing spondylitis. Points from the study as a whole: Blood from ankylosing spondylitis patients appeared to carry a characteristic roughly 8-variant TCR beta motif.

The receptor's source is a male donor with ankylosing spondylitis. The V and J genes are TRBV9 and TRBJ2-2; D is unclear. Input material: blood, either unsorted or a sorted T cell fraction (not recorded which). CDR3 in amino acids: CASSVTIDTNTGELFF. For the CDR3, the DNA is TGTGCCAGCAGCGTGACCATTGACACCAACACCGGGGAGCTGTTTTTT. The full variable domain, completed using reference TRBV9 and TRBJ2-2, is DSGVTQTPKHLITATGQRVTLRCSPRSGDLSVYWYQQSLDQGLQFLIQYYNGEERAKGNILERFSAQQFPDLHSELNLSSLELGDSALYFCASSVTIDTNTGELFFGEGSRLTVL.